This entry lists 14 T cell receptor beta chains sequenced from one sample in a study of T-cell reconstitution after alpha-beta-depleted transplantation in children. The library targeted TCRbeta and was prepared with unique molecular identifiers. TCRdb re-analysed the PCR reads in MiXCR, keeping a single row per CDR3 protein. This sample yields 75,000 to 90,000 distinct CDR3 sequences, of which roughly an eighth are seen a single time; 25% to 30% belongs to the top ten. This sample comprised PBMCs, mostly from graft donor cells, obtained 180 days after TCRalphabeta/CD19-depleted stem cell transplant. Receptors originate from a male patient aged 2-15 years who had a stem cell transplant for acute lymphoblastic leukemia, so the T cells may come from the graft donor.

This clonotype showed up many times. The chain carries TRBV4-3 and TRBJ2-7; possible D gene TRBD1, 5 bases. The CDR3 extends over 14 amino acids. Germline CDR1 is LGHNA and CDR2 is YSLEER. Trimming cost V 0 bases and J 5 bases, with 11 bases left between them. The chain's CDR3 is CASSQDHRWHEQYF. DNA for the CDR3: TGCGCCAGCAGCCAAGATCACAGGTGGCACGAGCAGTACTTC.

This clonotype appeared many times. This chain joins TRBV10-3 and TRBJ1-1, with TRBD1 identical over 7 bases. Unmatched junction bases numbered 8, after V lost 3 bases and J lost 10 bases. This CDR3 is built from 13 residues. Germline V gives CDR1 ENHRY, CDR2 SYGVKD. The CDR3 is CAISDRQGRGAFF. The CDR3 nucleotides read TGTGCCATCAGTGATAGACAGGGAAGGGGAGCTTTCTTT.

Only a few counts were recorded for this clonotype. The CDR3 region has the DNA TGTGCCAGCAGCCCCTCGGCGTCTGGGGCCAACGTCCTGACTTTC. Translated: CASSPSASGANVLTF. The genes are TRBV7-2 and TRBJ2-6; D is undetermined. The CDR3 has 15 residues. Trimming took 5 bases from V and 1 from J, leaving 9 bases between them. CDR1 is SGHTA, CDR2 FQGNSA, per germline.

This clonotype was counted only a few times. The chain joins TRBV28 to TRBJ2-7; 9 positions match TRBD1. Germline-derived CDR1 and CDR2 are MDHEN and SYDVKM. With V trimmed by 6 bases and J by 3 bases, 9 bases remained unmatched. The CDR3 has 15 amino acids. The CDR3 bases are TGTGCCAGCAGAAATACAGGGGGCGCAAACTACGAGCAGTACTTC. Translation: CASRNTGGANYEQYF.

This clonotype has a handful of counts. The chain is built from TRBV7-8 and TRBJ1-1; no definite D call. The V and J ends lost 5 bases and 5 bases respectively, with 18 bases between them. Germline V CDR1 and CDR2: SGHVS, FQNEAQ. The CDR3 length is 15 residues. The chain's CDR3 is CASSLDLKSPTEAFF. The CDR3 bases are TGTGCCAGCAGCCTCGACCTAAAATCCCCGACTGAAGCTTTCTTT. Full variable domain (outside the CDR3, taken from reference TRBV7-8 and TRBJ1-1): GAGVSQSPRYKVAKRGQDVALRCDPISGHVSLFWYQQALGQGPEFLTYFQNEAQLDKSGLPSDRFFAERPEGSVSTLKIQRTQQEDSAVYLCASSLDLKSPTEAFFGQGTRLTVV.

This clonotype has a handful of counts. This chain uses TRBV6-5 with TRBJ2-1, with 12 bases fitting TRBD2. The CDR3 sequence is 16 residues long. Trimming removed 2 bases from V and 8 bases from J; junction bases left unmatched: 7. Germline loops: CDR1 MNHEY, CDR2 SVGAGI. CDR3 amino acids: CASSYTTSGSLDEQFF. The CDR3 region has the DNA TGTGCCAGCAGTTACACGACTAGCGGGAGTCTAGATGAGCAGTTCTTC.

The chain carries TRBV5-5 and TRBJ2-3; 8 nucleotides line up with TRBD1. The V and J ends lost 5 bases and 4 bases, in that order; junction bases with no gene match: 18. This CDR3 has 18 residues. CDR1 and CDR2 (germline): SGHKS, YYEKEE (reference sequence). The CDR3 region is CASSLGDRGHPPPDTQYF. CDR3 sequence (DNA): TGTGCCAGCAGTCTGGGAGACAGGGGCCATCCTCCCCCAGATACGCAGTATTTT.

The CDR3 DNA is TGTGCCACCAGCAGAGATCGTAGCGAGGCGGCCGAGCAGTACTTC. As protein: CATSRDRSEAAEQYF. This rearrangement joins TRBV15 to TRBJ2-7, with a weak D call TRBD2 (5 bases). CDR3 length: 15 residues. Trimming removed 0 bases from V and 6 bases from J, with 15 bases in between. Germline CDR1 reads LNHNV; CDR2 reads YYDKDF (reference sequence).

This clonotype has a handful of counts. The chain employs TRBV7-9 and TRBJ2-7, with 7 bases identical to TRBD1. This CDR3 region has 16 residues. Germline values: CDR1 SEHNR, CDR2 FQNEAQ (reference sequence). With 5 bases clipped from V and 2 bases from J, the junction kept 12 bases outside the gene matches. The CDR3 nucleotides are TGTGCCAGCAGCAGCTTTCAGGGGGAACTAGCCTACGAGCAGTACTTC. It translates to CASSSFQGELAYEQYF. The variable domain in full, completed from reference TRBV7-9 and TRBJ2-7, reads DTGVSQNPRHKITKRGQNVTFRCDPISEHNRLYWYRQTLGQGPEFLTYFQNEAQLEKSRLLSDRFSAERPKGSFSTLEIQRTEQGDSAMYLCASSSFQGELAYEQYFGPGTRLTVT.

This clonotype was seen a handful of times. The chain recombines TRBV24-1 with TRBJ2-1; no definite D call. The CDR3 spans 14 residues. Trimming stripped 5 bases from V and 2 bases from J, with 9 bases between. Germline V lookup: CDR1 KGHDR, CDR2 SFDVKD. CDR3 region: CATSGEVTYNEQFF. CDR3 sequence (DNA): TGTGCCACCAGTGGCGAGGTTACCTACAATGAGCAGTTCTTC.

This clonotype was seen only a few times. The chain has TRBV4-3 and TRBJ2-7; 7 nucleotides match TRBD1. The CDR3 covers 15 residues. With V trimmed by 2 bases and J by 7 bases, 11 bases remained unmatched. Germline loops: CDR1 LGHNA, CDR2 YSLEER. The CDR3 sequence is CASSQFEQGMAEQYF. The CDR3 coding sequence is TGCGCCAGCAGCCAATTTGAACAGGGGATGGCGGAGCAGTACTTC.

In this sample, this clonotype turned up many times. The J gene is TRBJ2-1, the V gene TRBV7-2; the D is unclear. Germline V CDR1 and CDR2: SGHTA, FQGNSA. This CDR3 has 13 amino acids. The V and J ends lost 2 bases and 2 bases respectively, with 4 bases between them. The CDR3 protein is CASSLTTYNEQFF. In DNA, the CDR3 is TGTGCCAGCAGCTTAACTACCTACAATGAGCAGTTCTTC.

V is TRBV4-2 and J is TRBJ2-1, with D perhaps assigned TRBD1 or TRBD2 (6 bases each). The V and J ends lost 1 base and 10 bases respectively, with 17 bases between them. The CDR3 is 15 residues long. Germline CDR1 reads LGHNA; CDR2 reads YNFKEQ. The CDR3 spells CASSQVFKGGLEQFF. CDR3 nucleotides: TGTGCCAGCAGCCAAGTGTTTAAGGGGGGTCTGGAGCAGTTCTTC.

The chain carries TRBV10-3 and TRBJ1-1; D possibly corresponds to TRBD1 (5 bases). The V gene lost 5 bases and the J gene lost 3 bases, with 13 bases spanning the gap. CDR1 ENHRY and CDR2 SYGVKD come from the germline V gene. This CDR3 contains 14 residues. The CDR3 sequence is CAISRRAGDTEAFF. The DNA of the CDR3 is TGTGCCATCAGTCGCCGGGCGGGGGACACTGAAGCTTTCTTT.